Described below is a single TCR beta chain sequence and its context. Recovery among Cohort 3 donors was established by two negative PCRs, clearance, or symptom resolution. This entry comes from a study of blood T cell repertoires in COVID-19. Sequencing used immunoSEQ multiplex PCR; TCRdb keeps in-frame clones, though not all of them. Of some 350,000 clones in the sample, 70% to 90% were seen once. CDR3 size: 14 residues. V lost 6 bases and J lost 4; bases outside the gene matches: 4. Per the germline V gene, CDR1 is SNHLY and CDR2 is FYNNEI. The chain employs TRBV2 and TRBJ1-1, with 11 positions matching TRBD1. The source of this sequence is a woman younger than 45 who had recovered from COVID-19. Sequencing was performed on PBMCs or T cells enriched from blood (not recorded which). Written as DNA, the CDR3 is TGTGCCAGCAGCCGGGACAGGGGGGTCACTGAAGCTTTCTTT. It translates to CASSRDRGVTEAFF.